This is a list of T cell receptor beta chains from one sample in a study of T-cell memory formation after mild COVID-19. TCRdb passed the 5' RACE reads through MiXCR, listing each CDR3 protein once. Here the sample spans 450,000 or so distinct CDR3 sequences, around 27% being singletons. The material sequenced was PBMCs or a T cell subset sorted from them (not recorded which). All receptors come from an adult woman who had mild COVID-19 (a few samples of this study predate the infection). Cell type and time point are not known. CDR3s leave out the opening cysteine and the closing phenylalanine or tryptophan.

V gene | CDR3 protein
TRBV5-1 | ASGRRGLNITDNEQF
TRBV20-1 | SARVGAGTEAF
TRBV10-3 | AISKAGDRRF
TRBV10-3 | AISERDRGNAQPQH
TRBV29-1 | SVEEWTRGRYYEQY
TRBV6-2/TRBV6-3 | SGQGGYQANTEAF
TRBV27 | ASSSQGRTEAF
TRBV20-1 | SARGTASTDTQY
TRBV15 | ATSREEFSYNEQF
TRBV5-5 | ASSLGRVGKPQH
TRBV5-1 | ASSFGQGVLYGYT
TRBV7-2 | ASSLAVTSTDTQY
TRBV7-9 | ASSLVSGGPVNEQF
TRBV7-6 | ASSSLGGSTTGELF
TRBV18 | ASSPRITQVPSDTDTQY
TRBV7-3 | ASSLVKGGEQF
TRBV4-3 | ASSQSPASGYEQY
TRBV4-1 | ASSHPGRIEAF
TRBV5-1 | ASSAVPTGEQF
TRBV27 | ASSIRDNTEAF
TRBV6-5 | ASSSRGRGTDTQY
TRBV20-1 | SASQVGGLNTEAF
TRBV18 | ASSMDRLPSYEQY
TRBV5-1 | ASSFGEGTTDTQY
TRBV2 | ASSPMGGRRDNEQF
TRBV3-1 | ASSQEPLRQGATEAF
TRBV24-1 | ATSDSDSPQETQY
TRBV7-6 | ASSLGQAASSYEQY
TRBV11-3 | ASSFLAGVYNEQF
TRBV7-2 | ASSSNRGPIEQY
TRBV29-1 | SVEDPSGGYQETQY
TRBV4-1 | ASSQAGATSYGYT
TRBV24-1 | ATRGLNEKLF
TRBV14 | ASSQDITDRTDTQY
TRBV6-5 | ASSPLRDRISYEQY
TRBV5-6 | ASSLKGPFVYNEQF
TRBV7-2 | ASSLVGQVETEAF
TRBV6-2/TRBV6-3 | ASSWMRGLAASYEQY
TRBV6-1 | ASSEAGTGNNEQF
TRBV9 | ASSAGGTANYGYT